The 10 T cell receptor beta chains below come from one sample, sequenced in a study of T cells in Graves' hyperthyroidism and ophthalmopathy. The TCR beta CDR3 regions underwent amplification using RNA transcripts as the source. HTBI primers drove first-round RT-PCR of the TCR CDR3. TCRdb re-analysed the multiplex PCR reads in MiXCR, keeping a single row per CDR3 protein. The sample carries hundreds of thousands of distinct CDR3 sequences, 15% to 20% recorded once. The sequenced material came from blood. All receptors derive from a woman aged 50 to 65 with Graves' hyperthyroidism that later progressed to Graves' ophthalmopathy.

CDR3: CASSVTGDGSPLHF. CDR3 nucleotides: TGTGCCAGCAGTGTGACAGGGGACGGTTCACCCCTCCACTTT. The chain has TRBV6-1 and TRBJ1-6, with 8 bases identical to TRBD1. The germline V gene has CDR1 MNHNS and CDR2 SASEGT. V shed 4 bases and J 9 bases; nucleotides not matched to a gene: 5. CDR3 length: 14 residues.

The V and J genes are TRBV7-9 and TRBJ1-4; tentative D call: TRBD1 (6 bases). In germline, CDR1 is SEHNR, CDR2 FQNEAQ (reference sequence). This CDR3 has 18 amino acids. Trimming left V 1 base short and J 0 bases short, with 15 bases between. CDR3 coding DNA: TGTGCCAGCAGCTTAGGCAAGGGGGTTTCCGCAACTAATGAAAAACTGTTTTTT. This sequence encodes CASSLGKGVSATNEKLFF.

In its sample, this clonotype was seen a few times. The CDR3 DNA reads TGTGCCAGCGGACTTGTCAACGGGGTCAATCAGCCCCAGCATTTT. Amino acids: CASGLVNGVNQPQHF. This rearrangement joins TRBV12-3 or TRBV12-4 to TRBJ1-5; D is uncertain. Trimming pared 8 bases from V and 3 bases from J, leaving 17 bases between. This CDR3 region has 15 residues.

The chain couples TRBV29-1 to TRBJ1-2; D is unclear. V was cut by 7 bases and J by 1 base, with 10 bases left in between. The germline CDR1 and CDR2 sequences are SQVTM and ANQGSEA. This CDR3 comprises 12 residues. CDR3 bases: TGCAGCGCCACGCAAAGTAACTATGGCTACACCTTC. This codes for CSATQSNYGYTF.

The V call is TRBV6-5, the J call TRBJ1-2; the match to TRBD1 covers 8 bases. CDR1 and CDR2 (germline): MNHEY, SVGAGI. With 0 bases clipped from V and 6 bases from J, the junction kept 3 bases outside the gene matches. The CDR3 runs to 14 residues. The CDR3 spells CASSYSTGVDGYTF. The CDR3, as DNA: TGTGCCAGCAGTTACTCGACAGGGGTTGATGGCTACACCTTC.

V usage is TRBV10-1 and J usage is TRBJ2-3, with 10 bases aligning to TRBD2. Germline lookup yields CDR1 WNHNN and CDR2 SYGVQD (reference sequence). After removal of 6 bases from V and 2 bases from J, the junction contained 8 bases not matched to a gene. CDR3 length equals 16 residues. CDR3 DNA: TGCGCCAGCAGCCTGACTAGCGGGCGACCCACAGATACGCAGTATTTT. It translates to CASSLTSGRPTDTQYF.

The chain recombines TRBV24-1 with TRBJ2-1; D may be TRBD1 or TRBD2 (6 bases each). Germline assignment: CDR1 KGHDR and CDR2 SFDVKD. This CDR3 is built from 16 residues. V was trimmed by 3 bases and J by 3 bases, leaving 14 bases between them. Here the CDR3 reads CATSDGGTTIYNEQFF. DNA of the CDR3: TGTGCCACCAGTGATGGAGGGACAACAATCTACAATGAGCAGTTCTTC.

Only a few counts were recorded for this clonotype. CDR3 region: CASHRGQGNYGYTF. Here the CDR3 DNA reads TGCGCCAGCCACCGAGGGCAGGGGAACTATGGCTACACCTTC. The chain uses TRBV5-1 and TRBJ1-2, with D possibly TRBD1 on 6 matching bases. Germline CDR1 and CDR2: SGHRS and YFSETQ. CDR3 length: 14 amino acids. V shed 7 bases and J shed 2 bases, with 15 bases lying between them.

The CDR3: CASSVALGGSSYNEQFF. In DNA, the CDR3 is TGTGCCAGCAGCGTAGCATTGGGTGGGAGCTCCTACAATGAGCAGTTCTTC. This rearrangement joins TRBV9 to TRBJ2-1, with D perhaps TRBD2 (5 bases). This CDR3 has 17 residues. Deletions cut 0 bases from V and 0 bases from J, with 13 bases between. In germline, CDR1 is SGDLS, CDR2 YYNGEE.

As for this clonotype: The junction departs from the called germline gene at one end, perhaps through a read error. The chain recombines TRBV3-1 with TRBJ1-1, with D unclear. The germline gives CDR1 LGHDT, CDR2 YNNKEL (reference sequence). The CDR3 is 16 amino acids. CDR3 protein: CASSQDMSRENAEAFF. The CDR3 DNA reads as TGTGCCAGCAGCCAAGATATGTCGAGAGAGAACGCTGAAGCTTTCTTT.